Each of the 6 T cell receptor beta chains below was sequenced from the same sample in a study of cytomegalovirus exposure and HLA in healthy donors. The PCR had 60 Vbeta and 13 Jbeta primers. Libraries were prepared by immunoSEQ multiplex PCR; TCRdb keeps only in-frame clonotypes and omits some of them. The table records 75,000 to 100,000 clones, less than 70% of them present only once. What was sequenced was PBMCs. These TCRs come from a female donor in good health and CMV-seronegative.

In its sample, this clone was seen a few times. CDR3 protein: CASLETGGVYNEQFF. The CDR3 coding sequence is TGTGCCAGCCTCGAGACAGGGGGTGTTTACAATGAGCAGTTCTTC. The J gene is TRBJ2-1, the V gene TRBV7-9; TRBD1 aligns across 9 bases. CDR1 is SEHNR and CDR2 is FQNEAQ in the germline V gene (reference sequence). The CDR3 runs to 15 residues. With 8 bases clipped from V and 4 bases from J, the junction kept 9 bases outside the gene matches.

The rearrangement links TRBV4-2 to TRBJ2-5; perhaps TRBD2 as D (6 bases). The last part of the DNA fits TRBJ2-7 better; the J call may be wrong. The CDR3 spans 15 residues. Per the germline V gene, CDR1 is LGHNA and CDR2 is YNFKEQ. The DNA of the CDR3 is TGTGCCAGCAGCCGCTCGTCGGGGGATTTCCGCGAGCAGTACTTC. It specifies CASSRSSGDFREQYF.

The chain recombines TRBV30 with TRBJ2-2; 8 bases match TRBD1. Trimming removed 7 bases from V and 1 base from J; junction bases left unmatched: 14. Germline loops: CDR1 GTSNPN, CDR2 SVGIG (reference sequence). This CDR3 has 17 amino acids. CDR3 in DNA: TGTGCCTACCCGCGCAGACAGGGGATAGGGAACACCGGGGAGCTGTTTTTT. Its translation: CAYPRRQGIGNTGELFF.

The rearrangement joins TRBV20-1 to TRBJ1-1; TRBD1 is a possible D gene (6 bases). V was clipped by 5 bases and J by 8 bases, with 12 bases between them. There are 11 residues in the CDR3. CDR1 is DFQATT, CDR2 SNEGSKA, per germline (reference sequence). The CDR3 region has the DNA TGCAGTGCTGGAATAGACAGGGAAGCTTTCTTT. It is translated as CSAGIDREAFF.

The chain carries TRBV4-3 and TRBJ2-3; TRBD2 matches at 7 bases. With V trimmed by 0 bases and J by 4 bases, 7 bases remained unmatched. Per the germline V gene, CDR1 is LGHNA and CDR2 is YSLEER. This CDR3 is 16 amino acids long. As DNA, the CDR3 is TGCGCCAGCAGCCAAGAGGGAGGGATAGCCCCAGATACGCAGTATTTT. It translates to CASSQEGGIAPDTQYF.

This chain uses TRBV29-1 with TRBJ2-3, with 12 bases identical to TRBD2. This CDR3 contains 15 residues. V gave up 7 bases and J gave up 8 bases; unmatched junction bases: 13. Germline lookup yields CDR1 SQVTM and CDR2 ANQGSEA. In DNA, the CDR3 is TGCAGCGGTCTAGCGGGGGGGGACACACAGGGTACGCAGTATTTT. It translates to CSGLAGGDTQGTQYF.